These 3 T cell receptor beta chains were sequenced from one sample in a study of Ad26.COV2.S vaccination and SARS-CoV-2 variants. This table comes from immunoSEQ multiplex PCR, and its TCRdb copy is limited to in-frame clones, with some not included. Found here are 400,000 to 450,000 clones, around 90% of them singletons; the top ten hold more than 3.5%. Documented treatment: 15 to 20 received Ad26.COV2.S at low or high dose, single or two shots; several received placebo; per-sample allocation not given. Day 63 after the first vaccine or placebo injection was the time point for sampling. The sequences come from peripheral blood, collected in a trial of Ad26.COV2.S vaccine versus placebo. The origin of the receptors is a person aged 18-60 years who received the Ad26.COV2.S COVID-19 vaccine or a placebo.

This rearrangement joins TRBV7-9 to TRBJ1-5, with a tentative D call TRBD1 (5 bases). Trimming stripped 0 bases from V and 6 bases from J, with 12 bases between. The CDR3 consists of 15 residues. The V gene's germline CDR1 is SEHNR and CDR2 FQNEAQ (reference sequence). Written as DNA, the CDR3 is TGTGCCAGCAGCTTAGCGGCAGGGTCTGCTCAGCCCCAGCATTTT. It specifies CASSLAAGSAQPQHF.

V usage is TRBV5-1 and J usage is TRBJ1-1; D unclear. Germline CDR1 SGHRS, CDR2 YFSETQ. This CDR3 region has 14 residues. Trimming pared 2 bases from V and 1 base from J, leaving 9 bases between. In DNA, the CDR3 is TGCGCCAGCAGCTTTAATTCAGCGAACACTGAAGCTTTCTTT. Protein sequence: CASSFNSANTEAFF. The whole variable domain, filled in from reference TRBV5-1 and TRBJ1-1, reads KAGVTQTPRYLIKTRGQQVTLSCSPISGHRSVSWYQQTPGQGLQFLFEYFSETQRNKGNFPGRFSGRQFSNSRSEMNVSTLELGDSALYLCASSFNSANTEAFFGQGTRLTVV.

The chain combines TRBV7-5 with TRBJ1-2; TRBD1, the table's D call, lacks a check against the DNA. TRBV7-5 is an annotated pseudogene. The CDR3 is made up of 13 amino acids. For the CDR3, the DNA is TGTGCCAGAAGCTTAGGACAGCCACATGGCTACACCTTC. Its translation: CARSLGQPHGYTF.